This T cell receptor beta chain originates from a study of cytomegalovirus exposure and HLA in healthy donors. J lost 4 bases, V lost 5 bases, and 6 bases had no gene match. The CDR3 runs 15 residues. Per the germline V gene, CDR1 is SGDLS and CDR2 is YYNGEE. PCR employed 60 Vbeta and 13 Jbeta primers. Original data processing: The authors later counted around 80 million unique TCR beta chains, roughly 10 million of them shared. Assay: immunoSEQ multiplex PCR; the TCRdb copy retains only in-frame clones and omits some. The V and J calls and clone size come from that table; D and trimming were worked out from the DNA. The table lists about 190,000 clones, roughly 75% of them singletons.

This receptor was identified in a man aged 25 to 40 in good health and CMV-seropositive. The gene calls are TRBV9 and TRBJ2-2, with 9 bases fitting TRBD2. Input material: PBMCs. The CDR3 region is CASRPGTSTTGELFF. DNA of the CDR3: TGTGCCAGCAGGCCCGGGACTAGCACCACCGGGGAGCTGTTTTTT. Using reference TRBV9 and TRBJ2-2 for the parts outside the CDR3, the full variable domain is DSGVTQTPKHLITATGQRVTLRCSPRSGDLSVYWYQQSLDQGLQFLIQYYNGEERAKGNILERFSAQQFPDLHSELNLSSLELGDSALYFCASRPGTSTTGELFFGEGSRLTVL.